Shown below are 15 T cell receptor beta chains from a single sample sequenced in a study of cytomegalovirus exposure and HLA in healthy donors (dated by TCRdb to 2017 to 2019). The library relied on the immunoSEQ multiplex PCR assay. For the multiplex PCR, a mixture combining 60 forward primers for TCR Vbeta segments and 13 reverse primers for TCR Jbeta segments was used. In its TCRdb copy, this immuneACCESS table keeps in-frame sequences only and misses some clones. Where compared with another copy, unresolved V genes explain less than half of these, and the others have no known cause. This sample is represented by approximately 130,000 clones; 70% to 80% of them were singletons. The ten most abundant clones make up approximately 1.2% of the sample. Sequenced sample: PBMCs. The source is a man aged 45 to 65 in good health and CMV-seronegative.

This clone occurred once. V usage is TRBV10-3 and J usage is TRBJ1-2; TRBD1 might be the D (5 bases). The length of the CDR3 is 15 residues. The germline V gene has CDR1 ENHRY and CDR2 SYGVKD. The V and J ends lost 4 bases and 1 base respectively, with 13 bases between them. CDR3 bases: TGTGCCATCAGTGGGGGGGGGACGGATAACTATGGCTACACCTTC. This translates into CAISGGGTDNYGYTF.

The V and J genes are TRBV7-2 and TRBJ2-7, with TRBD2 identical over 7 bases. Trimming removed 5 bases from V and 2 bases from J; junction bases left unmatched: 6. In germline, CDR1 is SGHTA, CDR2 FQGNSA. CDR3 size: 14 residues. Written as DNA, the CDR3 is TGTGCCAGCAGCCCTCAGACTAGCACCTACGAGCAGTACTTC. This encodes CASSPQTSTYEQYF.

This chain joins TRBV29-1 and TRBJ2-7; D is possibly TRBD2 (6 bases). V shed 1 base and J shed 11 bases, with 15 bases lying between them. The germline gives CDR1 SQVTM, CDR2 ANQGSEA. This CDR3 region has 12 residues. The CDR3 loop reads CSVEVNGGVEYF. The CDR3 nucleotides are TGCAGCGTTGAAGTTAACGGGGGAGTTGAGTACTTC.

This chain uses TRBV10-1 with TRBJ2-1, with D perhaps TRBD1 (6 bases). V lost 0 bases, J lost 4 bases, and 13 bases lay in between. The CDR3 has 16 amino acids. Germline V gives CDR1 WNHNN, CDR2 SYGVQD (reference sequence). CDR3 DNA: TGCGCCAGCAGTGAGTCCAGGGGACAAATGTACAATGAGCAGTTCTTC. Residues: CASSESRGQMYNEQFF.

The chain combines TRBV7-9 with TRBJ2-2, with 8 positions matching TRBD2. This CDR3 comprises 15 residues. V shed 5 bases and J 6 bases; nucleotides not matched to a gene: 8. In germline, CDR1 is SEHNR, CDR2 FQNEAQ (reference sequence). CDR3 in DNA: TGTGCCAGCAGCCCGGGACTAGGGGGTCCCGGGGAGCTGTTTTTT. As protein: CASSPGLGGPGELFF. Full variable domain (remainder filled in from reference TRBV7-9 and TRBJ2-2): DTGVSQNPRHKITKRGQNVTFRCDPISEHNRLYWYRQTLGQGPEFLTYFQNEAQLEKSRLLSDRFSAERPKGSFSTLEIQRTEQGDSAMYLCASSPGLGGPGELFFGEGSRLTVL.

The chain recombines TRBV9 with TRBJ1-1; 10 positions match TRBD1. The junction had 5 bases not matched to a gene; V was cut back by 2 bases and J by 4 bases. The CDR3 is 15 residues long. Germline V gene sequence: CDR1 SGDLS, CDR2 YYNGEE. The CDR3 nucleotides read TGTGCCAGCAGCGTCGACAGGGGGCAGGGCACTGAAGCTTTCTTT. Protein sequence: CASSVDRGQGTEAFF.

The chain combines TRBV7-9 with TRBJ2-7; D gene uncertain. Germline V gene data show CDR1 as SEHNR and CDR2 as FQNEAQ (reference sequence). Trimming cost V 0 bases and J 2 bases, with 8 bases left between them. CDR3 size: 14 residues. In DNA form, the CDR3 reads TGTGCCAGCAGCTTAGCTCTCGGAGCCTACGAGCAGTACTTC. This encodes CASSLALGAYEQYF.

This rearrangement joins TRBV2 to TRBJ2-5; D gene uncertain. The CDR3 is made up of 16 amino acids. Trimming took off 6 bases at V and 0 bases at J, with 17 bases between the two ends. From germline, CDR1 is SNHLY and CDR2 FYNNEI. CDR3 region: CASRLEILPYQETQYF. CDR3 sequence (DNA): TGTGCCAGCAGGCTAGAAATACTCCCGTACCAAGAGACCCAGTACTTC.

Here the CDR3 reads CASSSTRRDTQYF. CDR3 coding DNA: TGTGCCAGCAGCTCAACCCGGAGGGATACGCAGTATTTT. The chain combines TRBV7-2 with TRBJ2-3; tentative D call: TRBD2 (5 bases). Trimming pared 4 bases from V and 6 bases from J, leaving 11 bases between. This CDR3 spans 13 amino acids. CDR1 and CDR2 from the germline V gene are SGHTA and FQGNSA.

The rearrangement links TRBV2 to TRBJ2-3; the match to TRBD2 covers 10 bases. This CDR3 contains 18 residues. The junction had 6 bases not matched to a gene; V was cut back by 0 bases and J by 0 bases. CDR1 is SNHLY and CDR2 is FYNNEI in the germline V gene. The DNA of the CDR3 is TGTGCCAGCAGTGAAGCGCTTTCGACTAGCGGGAGCACAGATACGCAGTATTTT. Translated: CASSEALSTSGSTDTQYF.

This clone has a single count. V and J are TRBV6-1 and TRBJ2-1; the match to TRBD1 covers 7 bases. The CDR3 is 16 residues long. Germline CDR1 MNHNS, CDR2 SASEGT. With 3 bases clipped from V and 3 bases from J, the junction kept 8 bases outside the gene matches. For the CDR3, the DNA is TGTGCCAGCAGTGATGGGGGACAGCGAATCTACAATGAGCAGTTCTTC. Amino acid sequence: CASSDGGQRIYNEQFF.

The gene calls are TRBV19 and TRBJ2-6, with TRBD1 matching over 12 bases. This CDR3 spans 18 amino acids. Germline trimming cut 5 bases from V and 2 bases from J; bases unmatched to any gene: 7. The germline gives CDR1 LNHDA, CDR2 SQIVND (reference sequence). The CDR3 spells CASSSPGQGAPGANVLTF. The DNA for the CDR3 is TGTGCCAGTAGTTCCCCGGGACAGGGGGCCCCTGGGGCCAACGTCCTGACTTTC.

The chain is built from TRBV28 and TRBJ1-1; TRBD1 is a possible D gene (6 bases). V lost 5 bases and J lost 3, with 13 bases in between. Germline V gene lookup returns CDR1 MDHEN and CDR2 SYDVKM. CDR3 length equals 14 residues. CDR3 sequence: CASSGSRGDTEAFF. CDR3 nucleotide sequence: TGTGCCAGCAGTGGGAGCAGGGGCGACACTGAAGCTTTCTTT.

This chain connects TRBV2 to TRBJ2-1; 13 bases are a match to TRBD2. This CDR3 is built from 16 residues. CDR1 is SNHLY, CDR2 FYNNEI, per germline. V lost 5 bases to trimming and J lost 1 base; unmatched junction nucleotides: 2. In DNA form, the CDR3 reads TGTGCCAGCAGTTGGACTAGCGGGAGATCCTACAATGAGCAGTTCTTC. Encoded protein: CASSWTSGRSYNEQFF.

This clone showed up many times. The genes are TRBV7-9 and TRBJ1-2; D uncertain. V lost 1 base and J 1 base, leaving 10 bases between the germline ends. The CDR3 runs to 15 residues. Germline CDR1 is SEHNR and CDR2 is FQNEAQ (reference sequence). The CDR3: CASSLGSMFNYGYTF. The DNA for the CDR3 is TGTGCCAGCAGCTTAGGTTCCATGTTTAACTATGGCTACACCTTC.